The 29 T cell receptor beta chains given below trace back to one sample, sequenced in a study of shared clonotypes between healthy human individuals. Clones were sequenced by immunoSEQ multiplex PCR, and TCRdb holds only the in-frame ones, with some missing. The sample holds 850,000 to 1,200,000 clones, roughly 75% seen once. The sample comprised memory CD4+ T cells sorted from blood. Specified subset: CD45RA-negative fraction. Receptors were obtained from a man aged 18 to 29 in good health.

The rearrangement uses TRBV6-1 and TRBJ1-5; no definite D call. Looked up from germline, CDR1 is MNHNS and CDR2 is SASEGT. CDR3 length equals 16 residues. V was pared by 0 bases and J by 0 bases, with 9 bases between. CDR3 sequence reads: CASSEARTYSNQPQHF. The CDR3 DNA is TGTGCCAGCAGTGAAGCTCGGACCTATAGCAATCAGCCCCAGCATTTT.

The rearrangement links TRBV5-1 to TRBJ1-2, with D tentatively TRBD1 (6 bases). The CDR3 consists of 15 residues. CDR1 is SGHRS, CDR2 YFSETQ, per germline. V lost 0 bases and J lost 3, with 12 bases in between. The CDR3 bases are TGCGCCAGCAGCTTGGTCGGGGGCTGGGACTATGGCTACACCTTC. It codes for CASSLVGGWDYGYTF.

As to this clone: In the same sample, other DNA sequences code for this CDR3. The CDR3 DNA reads as TGTGCCAGCAGCTTAGAAGGGACTAGCGGGAGTTACGAGCAGTACTTC. Translated: CASSLEGTSGSYEQYF. The V and J genes are TRBV7-2 and TRBJ2-7, with 14 bases identical to TRBD2. The junction had 3 bases not matched to a gene; V was cut back by 1 base and J by 4 bases. Germline V CDR1 and CDR2: SGHTA, FQGNSA. The CDR3 contains 16 residues. Full variable domain (outside the CDR3, taken from reference TRBV7-2 and TRBJ2-7): GAGVSQSPSNKVTEKGKDVELRCDPISGHTALYWYRQSLGQGLEFLIYFQGNSAPDKSGLPSDRFSAERTGGSVSTLTIQRTQQEDSAVYLCASSLEGTSGSYEQYFGPGTRLTVT.

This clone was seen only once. CDR3 in amino acids: CASTPQGPSSYEQYF. CDR3 nucleotide sequence: TGTGCCAGCACTCCGCAGGGCCCTAGCTCCTACGAGCAGTACTTC. The J gene is TRBJ2-7, the V gene TRBV6-6; tentatively, D is TRBD1 (5 bases). The length of the CDR3 is 15 residues. V dropped 7 bases and J dropped 0 bases, with 16 bases sitting between them. The V gene's germline CDR1 is MNHNY and CDR2 SVGAGI (reference sequence).

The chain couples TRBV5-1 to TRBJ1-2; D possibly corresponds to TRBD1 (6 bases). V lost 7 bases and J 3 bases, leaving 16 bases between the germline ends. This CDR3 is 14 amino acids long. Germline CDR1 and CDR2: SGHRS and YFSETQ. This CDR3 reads CASSPDRPDYGYTF. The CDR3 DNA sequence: TGCGCCAGCTCTCCCGACAGGCCAGACTATGGCTACACCTTC.

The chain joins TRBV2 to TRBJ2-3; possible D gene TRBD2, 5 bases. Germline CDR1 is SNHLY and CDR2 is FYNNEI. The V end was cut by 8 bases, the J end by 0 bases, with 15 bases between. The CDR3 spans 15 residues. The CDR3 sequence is CASGGLSPSTDTQYF. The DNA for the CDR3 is TGTGCCAGCGGAGGACTCTCACCTAGCACAGATACGCAGTATTTT.

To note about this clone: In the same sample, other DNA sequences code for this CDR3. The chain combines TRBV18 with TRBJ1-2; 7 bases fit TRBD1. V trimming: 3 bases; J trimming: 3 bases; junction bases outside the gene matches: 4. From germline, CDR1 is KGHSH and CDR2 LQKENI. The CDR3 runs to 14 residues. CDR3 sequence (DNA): TGTGCCAGCTCACCCCGACAGGGTGACTATGGCTACACCTTC. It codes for CASSPRQGDYGYTF.

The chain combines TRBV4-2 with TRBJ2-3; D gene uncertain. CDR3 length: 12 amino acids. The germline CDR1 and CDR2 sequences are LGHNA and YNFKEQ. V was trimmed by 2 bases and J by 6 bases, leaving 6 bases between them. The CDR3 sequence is CASSQSADTQYF. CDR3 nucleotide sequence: TGTGCCAGCAGCCAATCAGCGGATACGCAGTATTTT.

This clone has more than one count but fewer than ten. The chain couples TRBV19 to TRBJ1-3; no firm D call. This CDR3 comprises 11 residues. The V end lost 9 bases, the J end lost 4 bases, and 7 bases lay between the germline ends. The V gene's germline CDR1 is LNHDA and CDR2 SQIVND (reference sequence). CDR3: CASPGGNTIYF. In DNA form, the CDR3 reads TGTGCCAGCCCTGGGGGAAACACCATATATTTT. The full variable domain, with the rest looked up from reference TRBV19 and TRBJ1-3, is DGGITQSPKYLFRKEGQNVTLSCEQNLNHDAMYWYRQDPGQGLRLIYYSQIVNDFQKGDIAEGYSVSREKKESFPLTVTSAQKNPTAFYLCASPGGNTIYFGEGSWLTVV.

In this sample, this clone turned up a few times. CDR3 sequence reads: CSVGQGVTEAFF. DNA for the CDR3: TGCAGCGTTGGACAGGGAGTCACTGAAGCTTTCTTT. The J gene is TRBJ1-1, the V gene TRBV29-1, with TRBD1 identical over 7 bases. Looked up from germline, CDR1 is SQVTM and CDR2 is ANQGSEA. This CDR3 has 12 residues. V trimming: 4 bases; J trimming: 4 bases; junction bases outside the gene matches: 3.

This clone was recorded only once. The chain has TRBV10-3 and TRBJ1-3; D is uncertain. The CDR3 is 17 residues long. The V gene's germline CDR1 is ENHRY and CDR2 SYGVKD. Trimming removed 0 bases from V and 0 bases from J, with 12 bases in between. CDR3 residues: CAISESGRAGSGNTIYF. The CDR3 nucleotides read TGTGCCATCAGTGAGTCAGGGCGCGCAGGCTCTGGAAACACCATATATTTT.

The CDR3 nucleotides read TGTGCCAGCAGCTCCGGACAGAAATTGAACACTGAAGCTTTCTTT. Translating it yields CASSSGQKLNTEAFF. The chain carries TRBV5-4 and TRBJ1-1; TRBD1 is a possible D gene (6 bases). Between the trimmed V and J ends, which lost 3 bases and 0 bases, there was a span of 12 bases. This CDR3 has 15 amino acids. Per germline, CDR1 SGHNT and CDR2 YYREEE (reference sequence).

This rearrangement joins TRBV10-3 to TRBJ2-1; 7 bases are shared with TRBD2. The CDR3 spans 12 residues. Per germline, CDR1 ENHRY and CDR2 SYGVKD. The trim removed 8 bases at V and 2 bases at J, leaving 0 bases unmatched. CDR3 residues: CAIGGAYNEQFF. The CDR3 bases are TGTGCCATCGGGGGGGCCTACAATGAGCAGTTCTTC.

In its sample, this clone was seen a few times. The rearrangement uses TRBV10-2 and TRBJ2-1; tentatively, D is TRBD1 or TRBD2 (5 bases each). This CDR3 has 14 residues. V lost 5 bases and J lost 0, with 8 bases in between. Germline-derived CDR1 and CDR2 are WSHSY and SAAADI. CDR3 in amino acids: CASSWGSSYNEQFF. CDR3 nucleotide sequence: TGCGCCAGCAGTTGGGGGAGCTCCTACAATGAGCAGTTCTTC.

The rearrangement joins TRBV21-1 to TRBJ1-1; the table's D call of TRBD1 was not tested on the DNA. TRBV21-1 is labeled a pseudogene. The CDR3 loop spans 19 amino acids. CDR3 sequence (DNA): TGTGCCAGCAAACACGAAGACAGGGGTAAACTAAAAGAGGACACTGAAGCTTTCTTT. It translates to CASKHEDRGKLKEDTEAFF.

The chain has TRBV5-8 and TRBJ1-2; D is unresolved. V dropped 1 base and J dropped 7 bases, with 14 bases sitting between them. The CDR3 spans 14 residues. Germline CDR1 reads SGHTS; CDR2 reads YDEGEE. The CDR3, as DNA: TGTGCCAGCAGCTTGCCCCGAGCCAAGGGTGGCTACACCTTC. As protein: CASSLPRAKGGYTF.

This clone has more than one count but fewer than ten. The CDR3 DNA is TGCGCCAGCAGTTACCACAGGGCCCCTGGGACTGAAGCTTTCTTT. Translating it yields CASSYHRAPGTEAFF. The J gene is TRBJ1-1, the V gene TRBV23-1; the D gene is possibly TRBD1 (6 bases). TRBV23-1 is noted as an ORF with a role that remains uncertain. The CDR3 has 15 residues. Trimming cost V 5 bases and J 5 bases, with 18 bases left between them.

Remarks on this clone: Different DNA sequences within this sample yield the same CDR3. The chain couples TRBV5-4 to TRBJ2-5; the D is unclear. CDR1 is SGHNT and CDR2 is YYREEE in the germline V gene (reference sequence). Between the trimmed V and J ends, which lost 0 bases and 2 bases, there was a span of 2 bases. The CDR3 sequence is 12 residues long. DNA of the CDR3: TGTGCCAGCAGCTTGGATCAAGAGACCCAGTACTTC. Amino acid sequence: CASSLDQETQYF.

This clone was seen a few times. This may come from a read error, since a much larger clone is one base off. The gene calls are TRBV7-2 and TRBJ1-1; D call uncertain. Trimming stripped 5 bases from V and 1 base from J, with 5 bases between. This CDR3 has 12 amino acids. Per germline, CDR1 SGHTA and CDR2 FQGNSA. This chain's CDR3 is CASSRGNTEAFF. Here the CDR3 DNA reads TGTGCCAGCAGCCGGGGGAACACTGAAGCTTTCTTT.

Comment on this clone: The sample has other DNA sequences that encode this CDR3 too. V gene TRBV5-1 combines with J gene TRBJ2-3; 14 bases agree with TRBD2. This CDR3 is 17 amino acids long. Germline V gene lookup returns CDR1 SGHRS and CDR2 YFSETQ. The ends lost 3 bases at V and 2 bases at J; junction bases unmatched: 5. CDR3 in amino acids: CASSSGLAGGFTDTQYF. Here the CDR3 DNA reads TGCGCCAGCAGCTCCGGACTAGCGGGAGGATTCACAGATACGCAGTATTTT.

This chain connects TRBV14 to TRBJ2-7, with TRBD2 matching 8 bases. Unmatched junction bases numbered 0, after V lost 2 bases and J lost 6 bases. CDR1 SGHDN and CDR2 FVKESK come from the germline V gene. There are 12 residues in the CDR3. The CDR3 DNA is TGTGCCAGCAGCCAACTAGCGGGCGAGCAGTACTTC. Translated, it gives CASSQLAGEQYF.

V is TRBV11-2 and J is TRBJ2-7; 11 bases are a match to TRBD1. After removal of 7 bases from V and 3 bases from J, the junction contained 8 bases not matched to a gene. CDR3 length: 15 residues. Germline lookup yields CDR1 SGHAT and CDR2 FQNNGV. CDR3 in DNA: TGTGCCAGCACCTTTCGGACAGGGGGCAACTACGAGCAGTACTTC. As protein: CASTFRTGGNYEQYF.

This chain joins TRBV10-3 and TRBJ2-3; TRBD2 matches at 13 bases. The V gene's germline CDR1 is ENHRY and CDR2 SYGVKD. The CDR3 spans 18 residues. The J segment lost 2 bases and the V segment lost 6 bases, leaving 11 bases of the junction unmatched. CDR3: CAIRATSGRAGNTDTQYF. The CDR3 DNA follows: TGTGCCATCAGAGCTACTAGCGGGAGGGCCGGAAACACAGATACGCAGTATTTT.

The CDR3 nucleotides are TGTGCCTGGAGTGTACGAGGAAGGGGATCTAATGAAAAACTGTTTTTT. Protein product: CAWSVRGRGSNEKLFF. The rearrangement joins TRBV30 to TRBJ1-4, with D possibly TRBD1 on 5 matching bases. The CDR3 covers 16 residues. V was trimmed by 0 bases and J by 3 bases, leaving 14 bases between them. The germline gives CDR1 GTSNPN, CDR2 SVGIG (reference sequence).

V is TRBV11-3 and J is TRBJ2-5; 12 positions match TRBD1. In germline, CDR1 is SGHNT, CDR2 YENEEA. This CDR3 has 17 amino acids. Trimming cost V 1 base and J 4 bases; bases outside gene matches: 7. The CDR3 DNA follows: TGTGCCAGCAGCTTAGGGGACAGGGGGCGTTTCGGAGAGACCCAGTACTTC. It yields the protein CASSLGDRGRFGETQYF.

In nucleotides, the CDR3 is TGTGCCAGCAGCCCATATAGCTCCTACGAGCAGTACTTC. Protein sequence: CASSPYSSYEQYF. The chain carries TRBV7-3 and TRBJ2-7; unclear D gene. Trimming pared 5 bases from V and 0 bases from J, leaving 8 bases between. Germline CDR1 reads SGHTA; CDR2 reads FQGTGA. This CDR3 has 13 amino acids.

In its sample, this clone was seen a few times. The CDR3 loop reads CASSLGLAGLRYEQYF. CDR3 DNA: TGTGCCAGCAGCTTAGGACTAGCGGGGCTTCGATACGAGCAGTACTTC. The rearrangement joins TRBV7-3 to TRBJ2-7, with 12 nucleotides matching TRBD2. Germline V lookup: CDR1 SGHTA, CDR2 FQGTGA. This CDR3 has 16 amino acids. V trimming: 2 bases; J trimming: 4 bases; junction bases outside the gene matches: 6.

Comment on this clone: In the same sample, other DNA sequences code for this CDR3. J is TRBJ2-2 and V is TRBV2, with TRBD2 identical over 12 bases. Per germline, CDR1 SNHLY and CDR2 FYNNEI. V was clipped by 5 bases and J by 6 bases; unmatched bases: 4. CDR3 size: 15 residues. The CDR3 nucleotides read TGTGCCAGCAGTCCTAGCGGGGGGGCCGCCGGGGAGCTGTTTTTT. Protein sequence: CASSPSGGAAGELFF.

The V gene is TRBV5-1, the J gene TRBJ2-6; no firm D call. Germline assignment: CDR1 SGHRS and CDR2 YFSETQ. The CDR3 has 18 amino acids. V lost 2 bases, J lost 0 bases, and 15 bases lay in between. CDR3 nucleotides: TGCGCCAGCAGCTTTGCTGGCAGCTCCTTCTCTGGGGCCAACGTCCTGACTTTC. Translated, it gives CASSFAGSSFSGANVLTF.